These 29 T cell receptor beta chains were sequenced from one sample in a study of a mutant IDH1 vaccine in newly diagnosed glioma. Time point specified: week 5, during vaccination. Doses comprised 300 ug of mutant IDH1 20-mer peptide each, plus topical imiquimod. Antigen specificity for these receptors is unknown. The table came from immunoSEQ multiplex PCR; TCRdb's copy has only in-frame clones and leaves some out. The table shows about 58,000 clones, with around 84% occurring only once. The sequences come from PBMCs, collected from a glioma patient whose treatment included an IDH1 peptide vaccine. Receptors were obtained from a woman between 45 and 65 years old with glioma.

This sequence joins TRBV9 and TRBJ1-3; TRBD1 aligns across 8 bases. Germline V lookup: CDR1 SGDLS, CDR2 YYNGEE. V gave up 3 bases and J gave up 4 bases; unmatched junction bases: 12. The CDR3 is 17 amino acids. The CDR3 loop reads CASSASSRGLEGNTIYF. The CDR3 DNA follows: TGTGCCAGCAGCGCCTCAAGCAGGGGGCTGGAAGGAAACACCATATATTTT.

The V call is TRBV4-2, the J call TRBJ2-3; no clear D. The germline gives CDR1 LGHNA, CDR2 YNFKEQ. The V end lost 1 base, the J end lost 0 bases, and 11 bases lay between the germline ends. The CDR3 sequence is 16 residues long. CDR3 nucleotide sequence: TGTGCCAGCAGCCAAGGTGGTTTGCTAAGCACAGATACGCAGTATTTT. It translates to CASSQGGLLSTDTQYF.

This clone was observed a single time. The chain employs TRBV2 and TRBJ1-6, with TRBD1 identical over 9 bases. After removal of 6 bases from V and 10 bases from J, the junction contained 7 bases not matched to a gene. Germline-derived CDR1 and CDR2 are SNHLY and FYNNEI. This CDR3 contains 14 residues. This CDR3 is CASRGTGPFSPLHF. The CDR3 bases are TGTGCCAGCAGGGGGACAGGGCCCTTCTCACCCCTCCACTTT.

The J gene is TRBJ2-7, the V gene TRBV28, with D unclear. This CDR3 is built from 16 residues. V dropped 3 bases and J dropped 6 bases, with 21 bases sitting between them. From germline, CDR1 is MDHEN and CDR2 SYDVKM. The CDR3 coding sequence is TGTGCCAGCAGTTTTGCGGTCACCCCCAATCGAGGCGAGCAGTACTTC. Its protein product is CASSFAVTPNRGEQYF. Filled out from reference TRBV28 and TRBJ2-7, the complete variable domain reads DVKVTQSSRYLVKRTGEKVFLECVQDMDHENMFWYRQDPGLGLRLIYFSYDVKMKEKGDIPEGYSVSREKKERFSLILESASTNQTSMYLCASSFAVTPNRGEQYFGPGTRLTVT.

This chain joins TRBV9 and TRBJ2-2, with D possibly being TRBD2 (5 bases). This CDR3 comprises 15 residues. The germline V gene has CDR1 SGDLS and CDR2 YYNGEE. V was pared by 2 bases and J by 2 bases, with 10 bases between. This CDR3 is CASSVQGSNTGELFF. In DNA form, the CDR3 reads TGTGCCAGCAGCGTTCAAGGGAGTAACACCGGGGAGCTGTTTTTT.

CDR3 amino acids: CASSFKGASYEQYF. The DNA of the CDR3 is TGCGCCAGCAGCTTCAAGGGGGCCTCCTACGAGCAGTACTTC. The chain is built from TRBV5-1 and TRBJ2-7, with TRBD1 identical over 7 bases. This CDR3 has 14 amino acids. The ends lost 2 bases at V and 0 bases at J; junction bases unmatched: 2. CDR1 SGHRS and CDR2 YFSETQ come from the germline V gene.

The chain combines TRBV7-8 with TRBJ1-5; TRBD1 matches 7 bases. Germline assignment: CDR1 SGHVS and CDR2 FQNEAQ. CDR3 length: 17 residues. V lost 3 bases, J lost 0 bases, and 8 bases stayed unmatched. The CDR3 region is CASSLGTVLNSNQPQHF. In DNA, the CDR3 is TGTGCCAGCAGCTTGGGGACAGTCTTAAATAGCAATCAGCCCCAGCATTTT.

This clone was counted between two and nine times. This same CDR3 is encoded by further DNA sequences in the sample. The chain links TRBV7-9 to TRBJ1-5; possibly TRBD1 for D (5 bases). This CDR3 has 14 residues. CDR1 is SEHNR and CDR2 is FQNEAQ in the germline V gene (reference sequence). The ends were cut back, 7 bases at V and 1 base at J, with 11 bases in the middle. The CDR3 protein is CASNRQGSNQPQHF. CDR3 coding DNA: TGTGCCAGCAACCGGCAGGGAAGCAATCAGCCCCAGCATTTT.

The chain couples TRBV5-4 to TRBJ2-3; 10 bases fit TRBD1. J gave up 2 bases and V 4 bases, and 7 bases lay outside the gene matches. Germline CDR1 SGHNT, CDR2 YYREEE (reference sequence). This CDR3 is 16 amino acids long. Here the CDR3 DNA reads TGTGCCAGCAGCCGGACAGGGGGGAGCCACACAGATACGCAGTATTTT. Translated, it gives CASSRTGGSHTDTQYF. The complete variable domain, with remaining parts taken from reference TRBV5-4 and TRBJ2-3, reads ETGVTQSPTHLIKTRGQQVTLRCSSQSGHNTVSWYQQALGQGPQFIFQYYREEENGRGNFPPRFSGLQFPNYSSELNVNALELDDSALYLCASSRTGGSHTDTQYFGPGTRLTVL.

V gene TRBV10-3 combines with J gene TRBJ2-7; TRBD1 agrees at 8 bases. Germline loops: CDR1 ENHRY, CDR2 SYGVKD. This CDR3 has 13 residues. J lost 3 bases, V lost 7 bases, and 5 bases had no gene match. CDR3 loop: CAITTDRGYEQYF. The CDR3 DNA is TGTGCCATCACCACAGACAGGGGCTACGAGCAGTACTTC.

The CDR3 loop reads CATSRAVDQAQHF. The CDR3, as DNA: TGTGCCACCAGCAGAGCCGTTGACCAGGCCCAGCATTTT. The chain joins TRBV15 to TRBJ1-5; no reliable D call. Germline CDR1 reads LNHNV; CDR2 reads YYDKDF (reference sequence). V was trimmed by 1 base and J by 11 bases, leaving 12 bases between them. This CDR3 contains 13 residues. The full variable domain, in which reference TRBV15 and TRBJ1-5 provide the parts outside the CDR3, is DAMVIQNPRYQVTQFGKPVTLSCSQTLNHNVMYWYQQKSSQAPKLLFHYYDKDFNNEADTPDNFQSRRPNTSFCFLDIRSPGLGDTAMYLCATSRAVDQAQHFGDGTRLSIL.

The chain combines TRBV28 with TRBJ2-5; no definite D call. Deletions cut 3 bases from V and 5 bases from J, with 4 bases between. The V gene's germline CDR1 is MDHEN and CDR2 SYDVKM. This CDR3 region has 11 residues. CDR3 in amino acids: CASSFGETQYF. The CDR3 DNA is TGTGCCAGCAGTTTTGGGGAGACCCAGTACTTC.

J is TRBJ2-3 and V is TRBV10-3; 8 nucleotides line up with TRBD2. Germline V lookup: CDR1 ENHRY, CDR2 SYGVKD. This CDR3 contains 15 residues. The ends lost 11 bases at V and 0 bases at J; junction bases unmatched: 10. The CDR3 loop reads CAVKGRGVSTDTQYF. CDR3 coding DNA: TGTGCCGTCAAAGGGCGGGGGGTAAGCACAGATACGCAGTATTTT.

This clone was seen a handful of times. The V call is TRBV19, the J call TRBJ2-5, with D uncertain. The germline gives CDR1 LNHDA, CDR2 SQIVND (reference sequence). The CDR3 is 11 amino acids. Trimming removed 4 bases at V and 3 bases at J, with 3 bases between. CDR3 coding DNA: TGTGCCAGTAGTACAGAAGAGACCCAGTACTTC. This codes for CASSTEETQYF. Supplemented by reference TRBV19 and TRBJ2-5, the full variable domain reads DGGITQSPKYLFRKEGQNVTLSCEQNLNHDAMYWYRQDPGQGLRLIYYSQIVNDFQKGDIAEGYSVSREKKESFPLTVTSAQKNPTAFYLCASSTEETQYFGPGTRLLVL.

J is TRBJ2-3 and V is TRBV10-2; D remains unclear. Germline V lookup: CDR1 WSHSY, CDR2 SAAADI. The CDR3 spans 13 residues. The ends were cut back, 7 bases at V and 0 bases at J, with 8 bases in the middle. In DNA, the CDR3 is TGCGCCAGCACGCAGCCTAGCACAGATACGCAGTATTTT. Protein product: CASTQPSTDTQYF.

This clone has a single count. The rearrangement uses TRBV7-8 and TRBJ2-3; TRBD2 matches at 11 bases. Germline V CDR1 and CDR2: SGHVS, FQNEAQ. Germline trimming cut 3 bases from V and 5 bases from J; bases unmatched to any gene: 7. The CDR3 totals 16 residues. The CDR3 region has the DNA TGTGCCAGCAGCTTTCGGACTAGCGGGTCGAAAGATACGCAGTATTTT. Protein product: CASSFRTSGSKDTQYF.

This clone appeared once. The J gene is TRBJ2-3, the V gene TRBV5-4; TRBD2 matches 10 bases. CDR1 and CDR2 (germline): SGHNT, YYREEE (reference sequence). CDR3 length: 16 amino acids. With V trimmed by 4 bases and J by 0 bases, 5 bases remained unmatched. CDR3 in DNA: TGTGCCAGCAGCCCCAGCGGGGGGGCTAGCACAGATACGCAGTATTTT. Residues: CASSPSGGASTDTQYF.

The rearrangement joins TRBV11-1 to TRBJ2-7; unclear D gene. Trimming took off 1 base at V and 7 bases at J, with 11 bases between the two ends. Germline CDR1 SGHAT, CDR2 FQDESV (reference sequence). The CDR3 spans 13 residues. In DNA form, the CDR3 reads TGTGCCAGCAGCTTAGGTGGGGTCACGGAGCAGTACTTC. It is translated as CASSLGGVTEQYF.

The chain joins TRBV2 to TRBJ2-7; D uncertain. This CDR3 has 13 amino acids. V was clipped by 8 bases and J by 2 bases, with 13 bases between them. Germline V lookup: CDR1 SNHLY, CDR2 FYNNEI. CDR3 nucleotides: TGTGCCAGCGATAGACATCCAACCTACGAGCAGTACTTC. Its translation is CASDRHPTYEQYF.

This clone has only one observation. The CDR3 is CASSQRTGHSLYF. The CDR3 bases are TGCGCCAGCAGCCAGAGAACGGGACACTCGCTCTACTTC. The gene calls are TRBV4-1 and TRBJ2-5, with D perhaps matching TRBD1 (6 bases). CDR3 length equals 13 residues. Trimming cost V 3 bases and J 14 bases, with 19 bases left between them. Germline CDR1 MGHRA, CDR2 YSYEKL.

Here the CDR3 DNA reads TGTGCCAGCAGCTTAGAGGGAGCCTTTGGTGGCTACACCTTC. Translation: CASSLEGAFGGYTF. This chain joins TRBV7-3 and TRBJ1-2; no firm D call. Germline CDR1 and CDR2: SGHTA and FQGTGA. V was trimmed by 2 bases and J by 7 bases, leaving 14 bases between them. This CDR3 comprises 14 residues.

The chain employs TRBV5-8 and TRBJ1-1; perhaps TRBD1 as D (6 bases). The germline V gene encodes CDR1 SGHTS and CDR2 YDEGEE. The CDR3 has 14 amino acids. V lost 5 bases and J 5 bases, leaving 16 bases between the germline ends. Here the CDR3 DNA reads TGTGCCAGCAGTGTCGAGGGTGGGACAACTGAAGCTTTCTTT. Translated: CASSVEGGTTEAFF.

V usage is TRBV2 and J usage is TRBJ1-5, with TRBD1 as a possible D gene (6 bases). Germline V CDR1 and CDR2: SNHLY, FYNNEI. This CDR3 has 18 amino acids. V was trimmed by 6 bases and J by 4 bases, leaving 25 bases between them. The CDR3 DNA sequence: TGTGCCAGCAGCTCGCTTATGGACAGCCAATTGGGGAATCAGCCCCAGCATTTT. It translates to CASSSLMDSQLGNQPQHF.

In its sample, this clone was seen a few times. The chain is built from TRBV6-1 and TRBJ2-6; D is tentatively TRBD1 or TRBD2 (5 bases each). Per germline, CDR1 MNHNS and CDR2 SASEGT. The CDR3 consists of 16 residues. Trimming removed 2 bases at V and 0 bases at J, with 8 bases between. The CDR3 loop is CASSEWGFSGANVLTF. Written as DNA, the CDR3 is TGTGCCAGCAGTGAATGGGGGTTCTCTGGGGCCAACGTCCTGACTTTC.

The gene calls are TRBV7-9 and TRBJ1-2; 9 nucleotides align to TRBD1. This CDR3 has 15 amino acids. V gave up 5 bases and J gave up 1 base; unmatched junction bases: 5. The germline CDR1 and CDR2 sequences are SEHNR and FQNEAQ (reference sequence). CDR3 nucleotides: TGTGCCAGCAGCGGTACAGGGGGCCTTAACTATGGCTACACCTTC. This codes for CASSGTGGLNYGYTF. Variable domain in full (rest from reference TRBV7-9 and TRBJ1-2): DTGVSQNPRHKITKRGQNVTFRCDPISEHNRLYWYRQTLGQGPEFLTYFQNEAQLEKSRLLSDRFSAERPKGSFSTLEIQRTEQGDSAMYLCASSGTGGLNYGYTFGSGTRLTVV.

This chain connects TRBV30 to TRBJ2-7; D not resolved. Trimming removed 0 bases at V and 3 bases at J, with 9 bases between. There are 13 residues in the CDR3. The germline gives CDR1 GTSNPN, CDR2 SVGIG (reference sequence). DNA for the CDR3: TGTGCCTGGAGTGTATTTGGGGACTACGAGCAGTACTTC. This gives the protein CAWSVFGDYEQYF.

This CDR3 reads CASSVGTANEKLFF. In DNA, the CDR3 is TGTGCCAGCAGCGTTGGGACAGCCAATGAAAAACTGTTTTTT. J is TRBJ1-4 and V is TRBV9, with TRBD1 matching 7 bases. The CDR3 has 14 amino acids. V shed 2 bases, J shed 5 bases, and the junction held 3 bases outside the gene matches. CDR1 is SGDLS and CDR2 is YYNGEE in the germline V gene.

The CDR3 reads CASSSLGGGTVYSYEQYF. DNA of the CDR3: TGTGCCAGCAGCTCATTAGGAGGAGGGACAGTCTACTCCTACGAGCAGTACTTC. V gene TRBV7-2 combines with J gene TRBJ2-7; tentative D call: TRBD1 (7 bases). Germline V lookup: CDR1 SGHTA, CDR2 FQGNSA. The CDR3 contains 18 residues. V was pared by 4 bases and J by 0 bases, with 22 bases between.

The V and J genes are TRBV27 and TRBJ2-7; D possibly corresponds to TRBD1 (5 bases). V gave up 3 bases and J gave up 5 bases, with 11 bases separating them. CDR1 and CDR2 from the germline V gene are MNHEY and SMNVEV (reference sequence). The CDR3 is 13 residues long. This CDR3 is CASSFGPGNEQYF. The CDR3 nucleotides read TGTGCCAGCAGTTTCGGCCCAGGGAACGAGCAGTACTTC.